These 22 T cell receptor beta chains were all obtained from the same sample, sequenced in a study of cytomegalovirus exposure and HLA in healthy donors. Primers for the PCR totalled 60 Vbeta and 13 Jbeta. The protocol was immunoSEQ multiplex PCR, while the TCRdb copy is restricted to in-frame clones and leaves out a portion. The repertoire holds 120,000 or so clones, roughly three quarters seen once, with roughly 11% in the top ten. The sample comprised PBMCs. The receptors here all came from a man aged 25-45 years in good health and CMV-seropositive.

The J gene is TRBJ2-1, the V gene TRBV10-3, with 8 bases lining up with TRBD1. Germline V CDR1 and CDR2: ENHRY, SYGVKD. The CDR3 contains 17 residues. V lost 2 bases, J lost 7 bases, and 13 bases stayed unmatched. Here the CDR3 reads CAISEGRPGQARNEQFF. The CDR3 region has the DNA TGTGCCATCAGTGAGGGTCGTCCGGGACAGGCAAGAAATGAGCAGTTCTTC.

The chain is built from TRBV6-6 and TRBJ1-1; D is possibly TRBD1 (6 bases). CDR1 MNHNY and CDR2 SVGAGI come from the germline V gene (reference sequence). CDR3 length: 13 residues. V lost 7 bases to trimming and J lost 5 bases, with 14 bases between them. The CDR3 bases are TGTGCCAGCACAGGGGCCCCGAGAACTGAAGCTTTCTTT. As protein: CASTGAPRTEAFF.

The chain joins TRBV5-6 to TRBJ2-2, with TRBD1 identical over 8 bases. In germline, CDR1 is SGHDT, CDR2 YYEEEE. The CDR3 is 16 residues long. V lost 2 bases and J lost 6; bases outside the gene matches: 9. In DNA, the CDR3 is TGTGCCAGCAGCTTCTTGACAGGGGTGGTCGCCGGGGAGCTGTTTTTT. Translating it yields CASSFLTGVVAGELFF. Combining the CDR3 with reference TRBV5-6 and TRBJ2-2 gives the whole variable domain DAGVTQSPTHLIKTRGQQVTLRCSPKSGHDTVSWYQQALGQGPQFIFQYYEEEERQRGNFPDRFSGHQFPNYSSELNVNALLLGDSALYLCASSFLTGVVAGELFFGEGSRLTVL.

This chain connects TRBV7-9 to TRBJ2-5; D ambiguous. In germline, CDR1 is SEHNR, CDR2 FQNEAQ (reference sequence). Deletions cut 5 bases from V and 5 bases from J, with 15 bases between. The CDR3 runs 14 residues. In DNA, the CDR3 is TGTGCCAGCAGCCCCCCAGGAATTCGGGAGACCCAGTACTTC. Translated: CASSPPGIRETQYF.

The chain carries TRBV4-1 and TRBJ2-7, with a possible D match to TRBD2 (6 bases). The ends were cut back, 2 bases at V and 0 bases at J, with 14 bases in the middle. Germline V gene sequence: CDR1 MGHRA, CDR2 YSYEKL. CDR3 length: 16 residues. DNA of the CDR3: TGCGCCAGCAGCCAACCGACTAGTAGGTCCTCCTACGAGCAGTACTTC. It specifies CASSQPTSRSSYEQYF.

This clone came up a few times. The chain couples TRBV6-6 to TRBJ2-7, with D possibly TRBD1 on 6 matching bases. Germline CDR1 reads MNHNY; CDR2 reads SVGAGI (reference sequence). The CDR3 covers 14 residues. Trimming stripped 6 bases from V and 5 bases from J, with 17 bases between. CDR3: CASSPRGQSDEQYF. The CDR3 coding sequence is TGTGCCAGCAGCCCTAGGGGACAATCTGACGAGCAGTACTTC.

The CDR3 DNA reads as TGTGCCAGCAGCCGCCCAACTAGCGGGGGTAAAGAGACCCAGTACTTC. Amino acid sequence: CASSRPTSGGKETQYF. This chain links TRBV7-6 with TRBJ2-5; 11 nucleotides line up with TRBD2. Germline V gene data show CDR1 as SGHVS and CDR2 as FNYEAQ. J gave up 3 bases and V 5 bases, and 8 bases lay outside the gene matches. The CDR3 runs to 16 residues.

The J gene is TRBJ2-7, the V gene TRBV27; TRBD1 matches at 9 bases. Looked up from germline, CDR1 is MNHEY and CDR2 is SMNVEV (reference sequence). V lost 5 bases, J lost 6 bases, and 11 bases stayed unmatched. The CDR3 has 15 residues. The CDR3 coding sequence is TGTGCCAGCAGTCTTACAGGGGGCAGCTGGAGCGAGCAGTACTTC. Translating gives CASSLTGGSWSEQYF.

In its sample, this clone was seen a few times. The chain has TRBV9 and TRBJ1-2; D unresolved. Deletions cut 0 bases from V and 5 bases from J, with 5 bases between. CDR3 size: 12 residues. The germline V gene has CDR1 SGDLS and CDR2 YYNGEE. CDR3 in amino acids: CASSVDGYGYTF. The CDR3, as DNA: TGTGCCAGCAGCGTAGACGGTTATGGCTACACCTTC.

The rearrangement uses TRBV6-5 and TRBJ2-7; 9 bases agree with TRBD1. Germline assignment: CDR1 MNHEY and CDR2 SVGAGI. The CDR3 has 13 amino acids. V shed 7 bases, J shed 7 bases, and the junction held 8 bases outside the gene matches. CDR3 in DNA: TGTGCCAGCAAACCGGACAGGGGAGAGGAGCAGTACTTC. This codes for CASKPDRGEEQYF.

The CDR3: CASSYDAGTYEQYF. As DNA, the CDR3 is TGTGCCAGCAGTTACGACGCGGGAACCTACGAGCAGTACTTC. This chain joins TRBV6-6 and TRBJ2-7, with D possibly TRBD2 on 6 matching bases. Germline V gene data show CDR1 as MNHNY and CDR2 as SVGAGI (reference sequence). The length of the CDR3 is 14 residues. V was trimmed by 2 bases and J by 2 bases, leaving 10 bases between them.

This clone was counted a few times. The junction departs from the called germline gene at one end, perhaps through a read error. The V gene is TRBV7-9, the J gene TRBJ2-5, with D possibly being TRBD1 (7 bases). CDR1 and CDR2 (germline): SEHNR, FQNEAQ (reference sequence). CDR3 length equals 17 residues. The CDR3 DNA sequence: TGTTCCAGCAGCTCTTGGGGGGCCCGGGACAGAAGATTGTCCCAGTACTTC. As protein: CSSSSWGARDRRLSQYF.

This chain links TRBV6-5 with TRBJ2-7; D is unresolved. Trimming took off 6 bases at V and 7 bases at J, with 13 bases between the two ends. Germline assignment: CDR1 MNHEY and CDR2 SVGAGI. This CDR3 region has 12 residues. CDR3 DNA: TGTGCCAGCAGCCCCTCGGCAGGTGAGCAGTACTTC. Its protein product is CASSPSAGEQYF.

This clone was seen once. The rearrangement uses TRBV5-4 and TRBJ1-1, with 7 bases lining up with TRBD1. The CDR3 totals 14 residues. V shed 5 bases and J 11 bases; nucleotides not matched to a gene: 15. Per the germline V gene, CDR1 is SGHNT and CDR2 is YYREEE (reference sequence). CDR3 DNA sequence: TGTGCCAGCAGGGAGCCAGGGACTTCGACAGGGGCTTTCTTT. Protein product: CASREPGTSTGAFF.

This clone was detected once. The CDR3 sequence: CASTPYGTYNEQFF. The CDR3 DNA sequence: TGTGCCAGCACCCCGTACGGGACCTACAATGAGCAGTTCTTC. This chain uses TRBV21-1 with TRBJ2-1; the D call of TRBD2 is as the table states it, not checked on the DNA. TRBV21-1 is a known pseudogene. The CDR3 is 14 residues long.

The chain is built from TRBV5-5 and TRBJ1-4; D remains ambiguous. The CDR3 runs 15 residues. Germline V gene data show CDR1 as SGHKS and CDR2 as YYEKEE (reference sequence). The V and J ends lost 4 bases and 0 bases respectively, with 10 bases between them. The CDR3 nucleotides are TGTGCCAGCAGCCGAGTAGTTGCAACTAATGAAAAACTGTTTTTT. This translates into CASSRVVATNEKLFF.

This rearrangement joins TRBV6-1 to TRBJ2-7, with 9 bases matching TRBD2. This CDR3 spans 16 amino acids. The V gene's germline CDR1 is MNHNS and CDR2 SASEGT. V lost 0 bases, J lost 3 bases, and 6 bases stayed unmatched. CDR3 residues: CASSEARLAGRYEQYF. CDR3 in DNA: TGTGCCAGCAGTGAAGCGCGGCTAGCGGGACGCTACGAGCAGTACTTC.

The J gene is TRBJ2-1, the V gene TRBV7-3; 7 bases fit TRBD1. Germline V gene lookup returns CDR1 SGHTA and CDR2 FQGTGA. V lost 5 bases and J lost 14; bases outside the gene matches: 9. This CDR3 spans 12 amino acids. CDR3 protein: CASSLITGAKFF. In DNA form, the CDR3 reads TGTGCCAGCAGCCTTATAACAGGGGCCAAGTTCTTC.

This sequence joins TRBV4-3 and TRBJ2-7; a possible D gene is TRBD1 (6 bases). CDR1 LGHNA and CDR2 YSLEER come from the germline V gene. Trimming stripped 1 base from V and 6 bases from J, with 10 bases between. The CDR3 loop spans 13 amino acids. CDR3 nucleotides: TGCGCCAGCAGCCAAGCTACAGGGAGCGAGCAGTACTTC. This codes for CASSQATGSEQYF.

Turning to this clone: The same CDR3 arises from other DNA sequences in this sample as well. CDR3 DNA: TGTGCCAGCAGTTTACGGAGCGAGCAGTACTTC. Protein product: CASSLRSEQYF. J is TRBJ2-7 and V is TRBV28; no definite D call. V was cut by 2 bases and J by 6 bases, with 5 bases left in between. The germline CDR1 and CDR2 sequences are MDHEN and SYDVKM. CDR3 length: 11 residues.

As DNA, the CDR3 is TGCGCCAGCAGCCAAGGACAGCTCTATGGCTACACCTTC. It is translated as CASSQGQLYGYTF. This chain uses TRBV4-1 with TRBJ1-2; possible D gene TRBD1, 5 bases. Germline V gene data show CDR1 as MGHRA and CDR2 as YSYEKL. The CDR3 has 13 residues. Trimming shortened V by 1 base and J by 4 bases, and 7 bases separated the two germline ends.

The CDR3 here is CASSQSGGRALARNEQFF. DNA of the CDR3: TGTGCCAGCAGCCAATCGGGGGGGAGGGCCCTTGCGAGAAATGAGCAGTTCTTC. The genes are TRBV16 and TRBJ2-1; 7 nucleotides align to TRBD2. Germline V gene sequence: CDR1 KGHSY, CDR2 FQNENV. This CDR3 has 18 amino acids. Losses at the gene ends were 0 bases for V and 7 bases for J; bases not matched to a gene: 15.